The source of this T cell receptor beta chain is a study of T cells of healthy individuals. The CDR3 runs to 15 residues. Trimming pared 0 bases from V and 7 bases from J, leaving 11 bases between. The germline V gene has CDR1 SGHRS and CDR2 YFSETQ. Via MiXCR, TCRdb re-called the 5' RACE reads, giving one row per CDR3 protein. The sample yields 95,000 to 100,000 distinct CDR3 sequences, around 17% seen once. At least ten counts were recorded for this clonotype. The receptor was derived from a human donor in good health. V usage is TRBV5-1 and J usage is TRBJ1-6, with TRBD1 as a possible D gene (5 bases). CDR3 residues: CASSLAGQGNSPLHF. DNA of the CDR3: TGCGCCAGCAGCTTGGCTGGCCAGGGCAATTCACCCCTCCACTTT. Supplemented by reference TRBV5-1 and TRBJ1-6, the full variable domain reads KAGVTQTPRYLIKTRGQQVTLSCSPISGHRSVSWYQQTPGQGLQFLFEYFSETQRNKGNFPGRFSGRQFSNSRSEMNVSTLELGDSALYLCASSLAGQGNSPLHFGNGTRLTVT.